This T cell receptor (beta chain) was observed in a study of T cell responses to AZD1222 COVID-19 vaccine. The CDR3 sequence is 13 residues long. The germline V gene encodes CDR1 LNHDA and CDR2 SQIVND (reference sequence). V was cut by 7 bases and J by 1 base, with 7 bases left in between. TCRdb's copy holds only in-frame clones and misses some; the assay was immunoSEQ multiplex PCR. The data contain about 170,000 clones, 85% to 95% of them singletons. The receptor comes from an adult in good health. Material: peripheral blood, obtained on day 0 of AZD1222 vaccination. This chain uses TRBV19 with TRBJ2-2; D is unclear. The DNA for the CDR3 is TGTGCCAGTAAAAAAGGGAACACCGGGGAGCTGTTTTTT. The encoded protein is CASKKGNTGELFF.